This T cell receptor beta chain was recovered during a study of cytomegalovirus exposure and HLA in healthy donors. CDR1 is LNHDA and CDR2 is SQIVND in the germline V gene (reference sequence). The CDR3 is made up of 16 amino acids. With 3 bases clipped from V and 4 bases from J, the junction kept 11 bases outside the gene matches. The study ran its PCR with 60 Vbeta and 13 Jbeta primers. Only in-frame clones appear in the TCRdb table, and some are missing; sequencing was by immunoSEQ multiplex PCR. The data contain about 98,000 clones, roughly 81% of them singletons. Everyone who donated was a healthy bone marrow donor. Study findings and constraints: Many donors carried some public TCRs, although rarity characterized most TCR sequences. A later analysis linked a missense variant in DCLRE1C to the trimming of TCR beta V and J genes. Per published reports, the classifier diagnosed cytomegalovirus status with high specificity and sensitivity.

Notes on this clone: Its target is not known.

The sample comprised PBMCs. This receptor was identified in a man aged 35 to 55 in good health and CMV-seronegative. This chain links TRBV19 with TRBJ1-2, with 7 bases lining up with TRBD1. The CDR3 reads CASSIGTANKLYGYTF. The CDR3 DNA reads as TGTGCCAGTAGTATCGGGACAGCGAACAAACTCTATGGCTACACCTTC.